These 25 T cell receptor beta chains originate from one sample sequenced in a study of T cells in localized non-small cell lung cancer. Measured with immunoSEQ multiplex PCR; TCRdb has only the in-frame clones, and not every one. The table has tens of thousands of clones, more than 70% seen once. The sequenced sample was peripheral blood, obtained before any cancer treatment. These receptor sequences come from an older female donor with stage I lung adenocarcinoma.

This clone was detected a few times. J is TRBJ2-3 and V is TRBV6-1; D is unclear. V lost 2 bases and J lost 7, with 4 bases in between. The CDR3 is made up of 11 amino acids. The germline gives CDR1 MNHNS, CDR2 SASEGT. The CDR3 reads CASSEFNTQYF. For the CDR3, the DNA is TGTGCCAGCAGTGAATTTAATACGCAGTATTTT.

This CDR3 is CASRGRDGFNQPQHF. In nucleotides, the CDR3 is TGTGCCAGCAGGGGCCGGGACGGATTCAATCAGCCCCAGCATTTT. The chain combines TRBV6-1 with TRBJ1-5; tentative D call: TRBD1 (5 bases). V was pared by 6 bases and J by 3 bases, with 15 bases between. The germline V gene encodes CDR1 MNHNS and CDR2 SASEGT. The CDR3 has 15 amino acids.

CDR3 residues: CASSYSLEAYGYTF. Written as DNA, the CDR3 is TGTGCCAGCAGTTACTCACTGGAGGCCTATGGCTACACCTTC. This chain uses TRBV6-5 with TRBJ1-2; the D is unclear. Germline V CDR1 and CDR2: MNHEY, SVGAGI. V lost 0 bases and J lost 4, with 9 bases in between. The CDR3 covers 14 residues.

There are a few counts of this clone. The V gene is TRBV10-3, the J gene TRBJ1-2, with 10 positions matching TRBD1. The CDR3 consists of 13 residues. The trim removed 3 bases at V and 6 bases at J, leaving 1 base unmatched. Germline V gives CDR1 ENHRY, CDR2 SYGVKD. This chain's CDR3 is CAISDGQGDGYTF. The CDR3 nucleotides read TGTGCCATCAGTGACGGACAGGGGGATGGCTACACCTTC.

J is TRBJ2-1 and V is TRBV6-4; 8 bases fit TRBD1. Germline V gene lookup returns CDR1 MRHNA and CDR2 SNTAGT. The CDR3 length is 14 residues. V gave up 4 bases and J gave up 4 bases; unmatched junction bases: 3. CDR3 protein: CASSGTGSYNEQFF. DNA of the CDR3: TGTGCCAGCAGTGGGACAGGGTCATACAATGAGCAGTTCTTC.

This clone was recorded a few times. The chain links TRBV6-5 to TRBJ1-1; D is perhaps TRBD1 (5 bases). The CDR3 is 13 amino acids. Germline lookup yields CDR1 MNHEY and CDR2 SVGAGI. V was trimmed by 4 bases and J by 3 bases, leaving 9 bases between them. CDR3 DNA sequence: TGTGCCAGCAGTTCCGACAGAGACACTGAAGCTTTCTTT. This encodes CASSSDRDTEAFF.

The chain joins TRBV11-2 to TRBJ1-2, with D maybe TRBD1 (6 bases). Germline-derived CDR1 and CDR2 are SGHAT and FQNNGV. The CDR3 is 13 residues long. Between the trimmed V and J ends, which lost 5 bases and 4 bases, there was a span of 11 bases. The CDR3 nucleotides are TGTGCCAGCAGCCTACAGGGAGGCTATGGCTACACCTTC. This encodes CASSLQGGYGYTF. Filled out from reference TRBV11-2 and TRBJ1-2, the complete variable domain reads EAGVAQSPRYKIIEKRQSVAFWCNPISGHATLYWYQQILGQGPKLLIQFQNNGVVDDSQLPKDRFSAERLKGVDSTLKIQPAKLEDSAVYLCASSLQGGYGYTFGSGTRLTVV.

The chain has TRBV10-3 and TRBJ2-1; possible D gene TRBD1, 6 bases. The CDR3 consists of 14 residues. CDR1 is ENHRY, CDR2 SYGVKD, per germline. V gave up 5 bases and J gave up 6 bases, with 14 bases separating them. CDR3 DNA sequence: TGTGCCATCAGTACCACTATCAGGGGCAATGAGCAGTTCTTC. This gives the protein CAISTTIRGNEQFF.

This clone came up once. The gene calls are TRBV30 and TRBJ2-2; D might be TRBD2 (6 bases). V lost 0 bases to trimming and J lost 0 bases, with 11 bases between them. This CDR3 has 16 residues. Germline CDR1 and CDR2: GTSNPN and SVGIG (reference sequence). CDR3 region: CAWSVPGGTNTGELFF. DNA of the CDR3: TGTGCCTGGAGTGTTCCGGGCGGGACGAACACCGGGGAGCTGTTTTTT.

The gene calls are TRBV5-1 and TRBJ2-3, with D possibly being TRBD1 (6 bases). Germline CDR1 and CDR2: SGHRS and YFSETQ. Trimming pared 1 base from V and 5 bases from J, leaving 14 bases between. The CDR3 runs to 15 residues. CDR3 DNA sequence: TGCGCCAGCAGCTTGTGGGGGCTGGAGGTAGATACGCAGTATTTT. Its protein product is CASSLWGLEVDTQYF.

The J gene is TRBJ1-1, the V gene TRBV15; tentative D call: TRBD1 (5 bases). CDR3 size: 13 residues. Between the trimmed V and J ends, which lost 6 bases and 3 bases, there was a span of 11 bases. Germline CDR1 and CDR2: LNHNV and YYDKDF (reference sequence). The CDR3 is CATRPQGYTEAFF. The CDR3 coding sequence is TGTGCCACCAGGCCTCAGGGCTACACTGAAGCTTTCTTT.

This rearrangement joins TRBV10-3 to TRBJ2-7; no firm D call. Germline V gene lookup returns CDR1 ENHRY and CDR2 SYGVKD. The CDR3 runs 12 residues. V was pared by 1 base and J by 4 bases, with 5 bases between. In DNA, the CDR3 is TGTGCCATCAGTGAGTGGCGGTACGAGCAGTACTTC. It translates to CAISEWRYEQYF.

The chain recombines TRBV5-4 with TRBJ2-7, with D tentatively TRBD1 (6 bases). Trimming took off 1 base at V and 7 bases at J, with 18 bases between the two ends. CDR3 length: 15 residues. Germline V lookup: CDR1 SGHNT, CDR2 YYREEE (reference sequence). The DNA of the CDR3 is TGTGCCAGCAGCTTGTCCCAGGGGCCAGATAGAGAGCAGTACTTC. Encoded protein: CASSLSQGPDREQYF.

V gene TRBV6-5 combines with J gene TRBJ1-6; a weak D match, TRBD1 (5 bases). Trimming removed 2 bases at V and 10 bases at J, with 12 bases between. There are 14 residues in the CDR3. CDR1 is MNHEY, CDR2 SVGAGI, per germline. The CDR3 spells CASSYRGAGSPLHF. In DNA form, the CDR3 reads TGTGCCAGCAGTTACAGGGGAGCAGGGTCACCCCTCCACTTT.

The V call is TRBV19, the J call TRBJ1-1; 7 positions agree with TRBD1. The ends lost 5 bases at V and 5 bases at J; junction bases unmatched: 8. The CDR3 sequence is 14 residues long. Germline CDR1 reads LNHDA; CDR2 reads SQIVND (reference sequence). CDR3 protein: CASSEGGAGTEAFF. CDR3 nucleotides: TGTGCCAGTAGTGAAGGGGGCGCGGGAACTGAAGCTTTCTTT. Looking up the rest from reference TRBV19 and TRBJ1-1 gives the full variable domain: DGGITQSPKYLFRKEGQNVTLSCEQNLNHDAMYWYRQDPGQGLRLIYYSQIVNDFQKGDIAEGYSVSREKKESFPLTVTSAQKNPTAFYLCASSEGGAGTEAFFGQGTRLTVV.

The chain links TRBV4-2 to TRBJ2-7; D is tentatively TRBD1 or TRBD2 (6 bases each). The CDR3 is 18 residues long. V lost 4 bases and J lost 1, with 23 bases in between. Looked up from germline, CDR1 is LGHNA and CDR2 is YNFKEQ. The CDR3 nucleotides read TGTGCCAGCAGCCCTACAGAGGGGGAGGCCCGCCAGTCCTACGAGCAGTACTTC. This encodes CASSPTEGEARQSYEQYF.

The rearrangement links TRBV2 to TRBJ1-2; 8 bases agree with TRBD1. Looked up from germline, CDR1 is SNHLY and CDR2 is FYNNEI. The CDR3 is made up of 13 amino acids. V lost 4 bases to trimming and J lost 5 bases; unmatched junction nucleotides: 3. CDR3 sequence (DNA): TGTGCCAGCAGTGCAGGGGGCATTTATGGCTACACCTTC. Protein: CASSAGGIYGYTF.

The genes are TRBV10-3 and TRBJ2-7; the match to TRBD2 covers 9 bases. CDR3 length: 12 amino acids. V was clipped by 9 bases and J by 3 bases; unmatched bases: 3. Germline V gene sequence: CDR1 ENHRY, CDR2 SYGVKD. CDR3 sequence (DNA): TGTGCCATAGCGGGGGGAGTCTACGAGCAGTACTTC. It translates to CAIAGGVYEQYF.

This clone was seen a few times. This sequence joins TRBV25-1 and TRBJ1-3, with TRBD1 matching over 8 bases. Germline CDR1 and CDR2: MGHDK and SYGVNS. Trimming removed 6 bases from V and 4 bases from J; junction bases left unmatched: 5. This CDR3 contains 14 residues. The chain's CDR3 is CASRETGAGNTIYF. CDR3 nucleotide sequence: TGTGCCAGCAGGGAGACAGGGGCAGGAAACACCATATATTTT.

This clone was observed a single time. V gene TRBV30 combines with J gene TRBJ2-3; 10 bases map to TRBD2. The CDR3 has 13 amino acids. V lost 8 bases, J lost 0 bases, and 2 bases stayed unmatched. The germline V gene encodes CDR1 GTSNPN and CDR2 SVGIG (reference sequence). The DNA for the CDR3 is TGTGCCGTGACTAGCGGGAGCACAGATACGCAGTATTTT. Its translation: CAVTSGSTDTQYF.

V usage is TRBV29-1 and J usage is TRBJ2-7; possibly TRBD2 for D (6 bases). CDR1 and CDR2 (germline): SQVTM, ANQGSEA. Trimming removed 6 bases from V and 6 bases from J, with 21 bases in between. This CDR3 is 14 amino acids long. The CDR3: CSVGDLAGSSEQYF. The CDR3 DNA follows: TGCAGCGTGGGGGACCTGGCGGGGTCGAGCGAGCAGTACTTC.

The chain combines TRBV6-5 with TRBJ1-5, with TRBD1 identical over 7 bases. Germline loops: CDR1 MNHEY, CDR2 SVGAGI. The CDR3 has 14 residues. V shed 5 bases, J shed 7 bases, and the junction held 8 bases outside the gene matches. The CDR3 here is CASSPPTGIQPQHF. The DNA for the CDR3 is TGTGCCAGCAGTCCACCGACAGGGATCCAGCCCCAGCATTTT.

V usage is TRBV7-2 and J usage is TRBJ1-5; D is perhaps TRBD1 (5 bases). The CDR3 runs 13 residues. CDR1 is SGHTA and CDR2 is FQGNSA in the germline V gene. The germline V and J ends were trimmed by 5 bases and 7 bases, with 12 bases remaining between them. CDR3 nucleotide sequence: TGTGCCAGCAGCCAAGGACAAAAACAGCCCCAGCATTTT. The encoded protein is CASSQGQKQPQHF.

This chain connects TRBV20-1 to TRBJ2-5; no firm D call. V lost 2 bases, J lost 2 bases, and 3 bases lay in between. CDR3 length: 11 residues. Per the germline V gene, CDR1 is DFQATT and CDR2 is SNEGSKA (reference sequence). In DNA form, the CDR3 reads TGCAGTGCTAGATCACAAGAGACCCAGTACTTC. Residues: CSARSQETQYF.

This clone was picked up one time. This chain links TRBV4-3 with TRBJ1-4; 9 bases map to TRBD1. The CDR3 totals 15 residues. J gave up 7 bases and V 0 bases, and 3 bases lay outside the gene matches. CDR1 LGHNA and CDR2 YSLEER come from the germline V gene. The CDR3 nucleotides are TGCGCCAGCAGCCAAGAGGGACAGGGAAGTGAAAAACTGTTTTTT. As protein: CASSQEGQGSEKLFF.